Given below is one TCR beta chain in context. The antigen is undetermined. The sample originates from a study of blood T cells in healthy people across ages. Points from the study as a whole: In long-lived donors, naive CD4+ cell counts and diversity exceeded those of aged donors. Unsorted PBMCs prevented conclusive naive versus antigen-experienced comparison.

Combining a sample-barcoded 5' primer with a J-beta primer mix, a second PCR ran for roughly 6 to 12 cycles. Each of the samples gave a minimum of 3 million paired-end reads that contained CDR3. One entry per CDR3 protein, called by TCRdb with MiXCR from the 5' RACE reads. Here the sample spans 710,000 or so distinct CDR3 sequences, 32% being singletons. V trimming: 1 base; J trimming: 0 bases; junction bases outside the gene matches: 3. The CDR3 is 16 residues long. Germline V gene lookup returns CDR1 SGHDT and CDR2 YYEEEE. This rearrangement joins TRBV5-6 to TRBJ2-2; 7 bases agree with TRBD1. This clonotype originated in a woman aged 80 or over in good health. What was sequenced was blood. CDR3 in amino acids: CASSLLQGANTGELFF. For the CDR3, the DNA is TGTGCCAGCAGCTTGTTGCAGGGGGCGAACACCGGGGAGCTGTTTTTT.